The 8 T cell receptor beta chains below were found in one sample sequenced in a study of blood T cell repertoires in COVID-19. TCRdb keeps only in-frame clones here, not all; method: immunoSEQ multiplex PCR. Of about 290,000 clones in the sample, roughly nine tenths were seen once. Sequencing input: peripheral blood. The receptors were sampled from a woman between 40 and 50 years old who had recovered from COVID-19.

The genes are TRBV19 and TRBJ1-5, with 9 bases matching TRBD1. Germline CDR1 reads LNHDA; CDR2 reads SQIVND (reference sequence). The J segment lost 6 bases and the V segment lost 4 bases, leaving 10 bases of the junction unmatched. This CDR3 has 16 amino acids. Here the CDR3 reads CASSKSRDRDRQPQHF. The CDR3 DNA follows: TGTGCCAGTAGTAAGTCCCGGGACAGGGACCGTCAGCCCCAGCATTTT.

The V gene is TRBV7-9, the J gene TRBJ2-1, with a weak D call TRBD2 (6 bases). Between the trimmed V and J ends, which lost 3 bases and 4 bases, there was a span of 7 bases. This CDR3 comprises 13 residues. Germline CDR1 and CDR2: SEHNR and FQNEAQ (reference sequence). The CDR3 loop reads CASSLLAYNEQFF. In DNA form, the CDR3 reads TGTGCCAGCAGCTTGCTAGCGTACAATGAGCAGTTCTTC.

This clone was counted between two and nine times. This sample also contains other DNA sequences that code for the same CDR3. This sequence joins TRBV18 and TRBJ1-4; 7 bases are shared with TRBD1. Per the germline V gene, CDR1 is KGHSH and CDR2 is LQKENI. V lost 1 base and J lost 7; bases outside the gene matches: 3. The CDR3 is 14 amino acids. In DNA, the CDR3 is TGTGCCAGCTCACCACGGACAGGAACTGAAAAACTGTTTTTT. Encoded protein: CASSPRTGTEKLFF.

This clone is a singleton in its sample. The chain has TRBV28 and TRBJ2-1; D gene uncertain. The germline gives CDR1 MDHEN, CDR2 SYDVKM. V was shortened by 3 bases and J by 2 bases, with 11 bases between the two germline ends. The CDR3 has 15 amino acids. As DNA, the CDR3 is TGTGCCAGCAGTTTGGGCTTTCCTCCCTACAATGAGCAGTTCTTC. Protein sequence: CASSLGFPPYNEQFF.

The rearrangement joins TRBV27 to TRBJ2-7, with TRBD1 matching over 7 bases. The CDR3 spans 15 residues. J gave up 2 bases and V 5 bases, and 9 bases lay outside the gene matches. Germline V gene data show CDR1 as MNHEY and CDR2 as SMNVEV (reference sequence). CDR3 sequence reads: CASSIRVRGPYEQYF. CDR3 nucleotides: TGTGCCAGCAGTATCCGAGTAAGGGGGCCCTACGAGCAGTACTTC.

This clone was counted only a few times. The chain employs TRBV11-3 and TRBJ2-6, with 12 bases fitting TRBD1. The V segment lost 3 bases and the J segment 2 bases; nucleotides outside the gene matches: 5. Per germline, CDR1 SGHNT and CDR2 YENEEA. The CDR3 contains 18 residues. The chain's CDR3 is CASSFRDRGLPGANVLTF. In DNA, the CDR3 is TGTGCCAGCAGCTTCCGGGACAGGGGGCTTCCTGGGGCCAACGTCCTGACTTTC. The whole variable domain, remainder taken from reference TRBV11-3 and TRBJ2-6, is EAGVVQSPRYKIIEKKQPVAFWCNPISGHNTLYWYLQNLGQGPELLIRYENEEAVDDSQLPKDRFSAERLKGVDSTLKIQPAELGDSAVYLCASSFRDRGLPGANVLTFGAGSRLTVL.

This clone was observed a single time. CDR3 amino acids: CASSTRTGADTEAFF. The CDR3 nucleotides are TGTGCCAGCTCAACGCGGACAGGGGCGGACACTGAAGCTTTCTTT. The chain links TRBV18 to TRBJ1-1, with 9 bases lining up with TRBD1. J was trimmed by 3 bases and V by 5 bases; bases with no gene match: 7. The CDR3 spans 15 residues. From germline, CDR1 is KGHSH and CDR2 LQKENI.

The rearrangement uses TRBV20-1 and TRBJ2-1; D ambiguous. The CDR3 has 9 amino acids. From germline, CDR1 is DFQATT and CDR2 SNEGSKA (reference sequence). The V end was cut by 4 bases, the J end by 9 bases, with 4 bases between. This CDR3 reads CSATSEQFF. CDR3 bases: TGCAGTGCTACGAGTGAGCAGTTCTTC.